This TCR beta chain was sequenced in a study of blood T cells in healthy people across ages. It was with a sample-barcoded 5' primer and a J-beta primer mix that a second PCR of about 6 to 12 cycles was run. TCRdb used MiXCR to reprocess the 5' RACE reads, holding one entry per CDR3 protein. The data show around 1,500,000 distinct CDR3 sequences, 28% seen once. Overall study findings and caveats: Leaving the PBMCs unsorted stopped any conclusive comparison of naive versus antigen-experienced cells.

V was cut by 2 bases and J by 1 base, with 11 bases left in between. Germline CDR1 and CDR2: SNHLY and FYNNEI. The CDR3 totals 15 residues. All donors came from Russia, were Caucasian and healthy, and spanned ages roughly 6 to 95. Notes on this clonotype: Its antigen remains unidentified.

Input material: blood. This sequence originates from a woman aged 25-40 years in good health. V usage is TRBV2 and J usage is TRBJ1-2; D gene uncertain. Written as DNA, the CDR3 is TGTGCCAGCAGTGAAAGGCAGCGCGATAACTATGGCTACACCTTC. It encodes CASSERQRDNYGYTF.